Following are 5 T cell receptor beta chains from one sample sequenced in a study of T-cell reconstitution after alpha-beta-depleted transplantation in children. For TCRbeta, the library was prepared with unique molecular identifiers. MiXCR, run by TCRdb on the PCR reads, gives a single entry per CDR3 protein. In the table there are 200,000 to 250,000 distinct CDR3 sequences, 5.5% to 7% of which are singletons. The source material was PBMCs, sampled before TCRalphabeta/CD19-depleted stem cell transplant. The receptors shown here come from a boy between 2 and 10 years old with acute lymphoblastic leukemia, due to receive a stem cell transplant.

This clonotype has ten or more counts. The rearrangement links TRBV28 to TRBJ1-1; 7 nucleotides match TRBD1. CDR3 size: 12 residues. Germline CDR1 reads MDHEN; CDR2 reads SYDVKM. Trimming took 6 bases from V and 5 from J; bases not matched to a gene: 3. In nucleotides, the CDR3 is TGTGCCAGCAGGACAGGGATGACTGAAGCTTTCTTT. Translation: CASRTGMTEAFF.

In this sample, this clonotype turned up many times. CDR3 nucleotides: TGCAGCGTTGGTCTTCCTGACTACAATGAGCAGTTCTTC. As protein: CSVGLPDYNEQFF. This chain uses TRBV29-1 with TRBJ2-1; D is unresolved. V shed 4 bases and J shed 3 bases, with 10 bases lying between them. The germline gives CDR1 SQVTM, CDR2 ANQGSEA. The CDR3 runs 13 residues.

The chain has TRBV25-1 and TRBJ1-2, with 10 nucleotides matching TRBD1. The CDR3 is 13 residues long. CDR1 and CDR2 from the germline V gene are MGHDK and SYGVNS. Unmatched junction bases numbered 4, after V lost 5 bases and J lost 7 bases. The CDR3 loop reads CASSPRDRGGYTF. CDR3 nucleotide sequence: TGTGCCAGCAGTCCCCGGGACAGGGGTGGCTACACCTTC.

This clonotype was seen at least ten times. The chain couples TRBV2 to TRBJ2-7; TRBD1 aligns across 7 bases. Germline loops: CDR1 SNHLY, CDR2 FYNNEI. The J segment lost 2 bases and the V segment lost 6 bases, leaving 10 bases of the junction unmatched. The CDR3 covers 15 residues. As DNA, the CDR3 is TGTGCCAGCAGATCGAACAGGGGCTTGACCTACGAGCAGTACTTC. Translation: CASRSNRGLTYEQYF.

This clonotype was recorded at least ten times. CDR3 nucleotides: TGTGCCAGCAGTTACACATATAGCAATCAGCCCCAGCATTTT. This gives the protein CASSYTYSNQPQHF. The chain carries TRBV27 and TRBJ1-5, with unresolved D. V gave up 4 bases and J gave up 0 bases, with 7 bases separating them. The germline gives CDR1 MNHEY, CDR2 SMNVEV (reference sequence). The CDR3 sequence is 14 residues long.